These 25 T cell receptor beta chains came from one sample sequenced in a study of shared clonotypes between healthy human individuals. Profiled with immunoSEQ multiplex PCR; TCRdb holds only in-frame clones, not every one. This table holds about 690,000 clones, roughly 91% found once. Sequencing was performed on memory CD8+ T cells from PBMCs. Subset in this sample: CD45RO+ cells pooled with CCR7-negative TemRA cells. Receptor source: a man aged 18 to 35 in good health. Some clones in this sample may be carry-over from other donors' samples.

The rearrangement links TRBV7-3 to TRBJ2-3; tentatively, D is TRBD2 (6 bases). The CDR3 sequence is 15 residues long. The germline V gene encodes CDR1 SGHTA and CDR2 FQGTGA. Trimming cost V 3 bases and J 2 bases, with 12 bases left between them. The CDR3 loop is CASSFEGGYTDTQYF. CDR3 DNA sequence: TGTGCCAGCAGCTTTGAAGGAGGGTACACAGATACGCAGTATTTT. Variable domain in full (rest from reference TRBV7-3 and TRBJ2-3): GAGVSQTPSNKVTEKGKYVELRCDPISGHTALYWYRQSLGQGPEFLIYFQGTGAADDSGLPNDRFFAVRPEGSVSTLKIQRTERGDSAVYLCASSFEGGYTDTQYFGPGTRLTVL.

V gene TRBV7-2 combines with J gene TRBJ2-2; TRBD2 might be the D (7 bases). The CDR3 length is 15 residues. The V gene lost 6 bases and the J gene lost 6 bases, with 17 bases spanning the gap. Germline CDR1 and CDR2: SGHTA and FQGNSA. This CDR3 reads CASRPREGVSGELFF. The CDR3 nucleotides are TGTGCCAGCAGGCCCAGGGAGGGGGTCTCCGGGGAGCTGTTTTTT.

The chain uses TRBV5-4 and TRBJ2-5, with 7 nucleotides matching TRBD2. Trimming cost V 1 base and J 5 bases; bases outside gene matches: 5. The CDR3 runs to 14 residues. The germline gives CDR1 SGHNT, CDR2 YYREEE (reference sequence). The CDR3 sequence is CASSLWGGLETQYF. The CDR3 DNA follows: TGTGCCAGCAGCTTGTGGGGGGGGTTGGAGACCCAGTACTTC. Full variable domain (outside the CDR3, taken from reference TRBV5-4 and TRBJ2-5): ETGVTQSPTHLIKTRGQQVTLRCSSQSGHNTVSWYQQALGQGPQFIFQYYREEENGRGNFPPRFSGLQFPNYSSELNVNALELDDSALYLCASSLWGGLETQYFGPGTRLLVL.

This chain connects TRBV7-9 to TRBJ2-2; D is ambiguous. Between the trimmed V and J ends, which lost 3 bases and 3 bases, there was a span of 5 bases. The CDR3 runs to 13 residues. Germline CDR1 reads SEHNR; CDR2 reads FQNEAQ (reference sequence). In DNA form, the CDR3 reads TGTGCCAGCAGCTTCCCGTACACCGGGGAGCTGTTTTTT. As protein: CASSFPYTGELFF.

The CDR3 bases are TGCGCCAGCAGCCAAGGGTCCGGTGTAGCTAGCGGGTTGAGTGAGCAGTTCTTC. This encodes CASSQGSGVASGLSEQFF. The V call is TRBV4-3, the J call TRBJ2-1, with TRBD2 matching over 8 bases. CDR1 and CDR2 (germline): LGHNA, YSLEER. J gave up 9 bases and V 1 base, and 17 bases lay outside the gene matches. The CDR3 extends over 18 amino acids.

In its sample, this clone was seen once. The rearrangement uses TRBV7-9 and TRBJ2-1; D not certain. This CDR3 has 14 amino acids. Trimming took off 4 bases at V and 3 bases at J, with 10 bases between the two ends. The germline CDR1 and CDR2 sequences are SEHNR and FQNEAQ (reference sequence). The CDR3 sequence is CASSSNSGYNEQFF. In DNA form, the CDR3 reads TGTGCCAGCAGCTCAAATAGTGGCTACAATGAGCAGTTCTTC.

This chain uses TRBV5-1 with TRBJ2-7; a possible D gene is TRBD2 (6 bases). V was pared by 0 bases and J by 3 bases, with 10 bases between. Germline CDR1 SGHRS, CDR2 YFSETQ. This CDR3 comprises 14 residues. In DNA, the CDR3 is TGCGCCAGCAGCTTGGCCCCGGACTACTACGAGCAGTACTTC. Protein product: CASSLAPDYYEQYF.

The chain couples TRBV13 to TRBJ2-7; D perhaps matches TRBD2 (6 bases). Trimming removed 5 bases from V and 4 bases from J, with 18 bases in between. Germline CDR1 is PRHDT and CDR2 is FYEKMQ (reference sequence). This CDR3 comprises 15 residues. In DNA, the CDR3 is TGTGCCAGCAGCGGGAGTAGCGGACGCACTTACGAGCAGTACTTC. Protein: CASSGSSGRTYEQYF. Full variable domain (outside the CDR3, taken from reference TRBV13 and TRBJ2-7): AAGVIQSPRHLIKEKRETATLKCYPIPRHDTVYWYQQGPGQDPQFLISFYEKMQSDKGSIPDRFSAQQFSDYHSELNMSSLELGDSALYFCASSGSSGRTYEQYFGPGTRLTVT.

This sequence joins TRBV6-5 and TRBJ2-7; 8 bases are shared with TRBD2. Trimming cost V 8 bases and J 7 bases; bases outside gene matches: 13. Germline values: CDR1 MNHEY, CDR2 SVGAGI. The CDR3 runs 14 residues. In DNA, the CDR3 is TGTGCCAGCTCCGGACTCGGCGGGAGGAGTGAGCAGTACTTC. Translation: CASSGLGGRSEQYF.

In this sample, this clone turned up once. This rearrangement joins TRBV7-9 to TRBJ2-3, with TRBD2 matching over 11 bases. This CDR3 comprises 16 residues. Germline CDR1 SEHNR, CDR2 FQNEAQ (reference sequence). Germline trimming cut 5 bases from V and 0 bases from J; bases unmatched to any gene: 4. CDR3 coding DNA: TGTGCCAGCAGCCCCATAGCGGGAGGGAGCACAGATACGCAGTATTTT. Protein product: CASSPIAGGSTDTQYF.

The chain has TRBV7-3 and TRBJ2-6; D may be TRBD1 (5 bases). Trimming took 5 bases from V and 0 from J, leaving 23 bases between them. CDR3 length: 20 amino acids. From germline, CDR1 is SGHTA and CDR2 FQGTGA. CDR3 nucleotide sequence: TGTGCCAGCAGCCCGGGCCGACAGACCCATACCCCCTCTGGGGCCAACGTCCTGACTTTC. It is translated as CASSPGRQTHTPSGANVLTF.

The chain joins TRBV9 to TRBJ2-2; 11 bases line up with TRBD2. This CDR3 has 16 amino acids. Germline CDR1 SGDLS, CDR2 YYNGEE. Trimming removed 5 bases from V and 6 bases from J; junction bases left unmatched: 9. Here the CDR3 DNA reads TGTGCCAGCAGTCTTAGCGGGAGGGAGGTGGCCGGGGAGCTGTTTTTT. It yields the protein CASSLSGREVAGELFF.

This clone was detected only once. This chain links TRBV29-1 with TRBJ2-7, with D perhaps TRBD1 or TRBD2 (5 bases each). Germline V gene sequence: CDR1 SQVTM, CDR2 ANQGSEA. Trimming removed 1 base at V and 6 bases at J, with 19 bases between. The CDR3 spans 15 residues. The DNA of the CDR3 is TGCAGCGTTGAAGGTGGGGCCAGGGCGAGGGGCGAGCAGTACTTC. It codes for CSVEGGARARGEQYF.

This clone was counted many times. The chain is built from TRBV5-6 and TRBJ1-1; TRBD1 is a possible D gene (6 bases). Trimming pared 0 bases from V and 4 bases from J, leaving 16 bases between. The CDR3 is 16 residues long. Germline V gives CDR1 SGHDT, CDR2 YYEEEE. The CDR3: CASSLGAGGALTEAFF. CDR3 in DNA: TGTGCCAGCAGCTTGGGGGCCGGGGGGGCCCTCACTGAAGCTTTCTTT.

The chain carries TRBV5-3 and TRBJ2-1; 7 bases map to TRBD2. TRBV5-3 falls under the ORF class, with uncertain function. Losses at the gene ends were 7 bases for V and 2 bases for J; bases not matched to a gene: 18. This CDR3 spans 18 amino acids. The CDR3 spells CARLLGNAGEGPYNEQFF. The DNA of the CDR3 is TGTGCCAGACTTCTAGGCAACGCCGGGGAGGGCCCCTACAATGAGCAGTTCTTC.

The rearrangement links TRBV5-4 to TRBJ2-3, with 7 nucleotides matching TRBD2. CDR3 length: 16 residues. After removal of 0 bases from V and 6 bases from J, the junction contained 10 bases not matched to a gene. Germline loops: CDR1 SGHNT, CDR2 YYREEE (reference sequence). As DNA, the CDR3 is TGTGCCAGCAGCTTGGGTGGAGGACTAGTGACGGATACGCAGTATTTT. Amino acid sequence: CASSLGGGLVTDTQYF.

The V call is TRBV13, the J call TRBJ2-1, with TRBD2 matching over 8 bases. The V segment lost 6 bases and the J segment 2 bases; nucleotides outside the gene matches: 6. Per germline, CDR1 PRHDT and CDR2 FYEKMQ (reference sequence). The CDR3 covers 15 residues. This CDR3 reads CASSPAGETYNEQFF. The CDR3 region has the DNA TGTGCCAGCAGTCCAGCGGGAGAAACCTACAATGAGCAGTTCTTC.

The table lists this clone with a count of one. This chain connects TRBV7-9 to TRBJ2-7; TRBD1 matches 11 bases. Germline V gene sequence: CDR1 SEHNR, CDR2 FQNEAQ (reference sequence). V dropped 5 bases and J dropped 7; count of bases not matched to a gene: 10. This CDR3 has 15 residues. DNA for the CDR3: TGTGCCAGCAGCCCCCGGACAGGGGGCTCAGGGGAGCAGTACTTC. Its translation: CASSPRTGGSGEQYF.

The V call is TRBV19, the J call TRBJ2-7; TRBD1 or TRBD2 may be the D gene (5 bases each). CDR1 is LNHDA and CDR2 is SQIVND in the germline V gene (reference sequence). The CDR3 covers 13 residues. With 3 bases removed from V and 3 bases from J, the gap between germline ends came to 9 bases. The CDR3 loop is CASSIPGRYEQYF. The CDR3 coding sequence is TGTGCCAGTAGTATCCCGGGACGCTACGAGCAGTACTTC.

V and J are TRBV9 and TRBJ2-1; TRBD2 matches at 9 bases. Germline V gene sequence: CDR1 SGDLS, CDR2 YYNGEE. The CDR3 contains 19 residues. After removal of 3 bases from V and 0 bases from J, the junction contained 13 bases not matched to a gene. The CDR3 region has the DNA TGTGCCAGCAGCGGTGGGCCACCAATTAGCGGGAGCTCCTACAATGAGCAGTTCTTC. Translating it yields CASSGGPPISGSSYNEQFF.

The chain has TRBV27 and TRBJ2-7; D may be TRBD1 (5 bases). Per the germline V gene, CDR1 is MNHEY and CDR2 is SMNVEV (reference sequence). The CDR3 is made up of 16 amino acids. The V gene lost 5 bases and the J gene lost 2 bases, with 19 bases spanning the gap. CDR3 loop: CASSTQDSVRPYEQYF. DNA of the CDR3: TGTGCCAGCAGTACACAAGACAGTGTACGGCCCTACGAGCAGTACTTC.

This chain joins TRBV6-1 and TRBJ2-5, with a tentative D call TRBD2 (5 bases). Trimming pared 6 bases from V and 3 bases from J, leaving 8 bases between. In germline, CDR1 is MNHNS, CDR2 SASEGT. The CDR3 is 12 amino acids. CDR3: CASRGLEETQYF. CDR3 bases: TGTGCCAGCAGAGGACTTGAAGAGACCCAGTACTTC.

The J gene is TRBJ1-5, the V gene TRBV6-6; 7 bases map to TRBD1. V was pared by 5 bases and J by 2 bases, with 6 bases of the junction left unmatched. Germline V lookup: CDR1 MNHNY, CDR2 SVGAGI (reference sequence). This CDR3 spans 15 amino acids. The CDR3 DNA sequence: TGTGCCAGCAGTAGTGGGACAGTAGGCAATCAGCCCCAGCATTTT. Protein product: CASSSGTVGNQPQHF.

V gene TRBV9 combines with J gene TRBJ2-1; unclear D gene. The CDR3 length is 14 residues. Trimming pared 0 bases from V and 4 bases from J, leaving 8 bases between. CDR1 and CDR2 (germline): SGDLS, YYNGEE. The CDR3 sequence is CASSVVDHYNEQFF. Here the CDR3 DNA reads TGTGCCAGCAGCGTAGTGGACCATTACAATGAGCAGTTCTTC.

This CDR3 is CASTQGRGYEKLFF. The CDR3 region has the DNA TGTGCCAGCACCCAGGGGAGGGGATATGAAAAACTGTTTTTT. This chain links TRBV25-1 with TRBJ1-4, with D perhaps matching TRBD1 (6 bases). Per germline, CDR1 MGHDK and CDR2 SYGVNS. This CDR3 has 14 amino acids. V was clipped by 7 bases and J by 6 bases, with 15 bases between them.